This T cell receptor (beta chain) was sequenced for a study of blood T cell repertoires in COVID-19. Looking at the study overall: COVID-19 samples from acute and convalescent phases originated in the United States, Italy and Spain.

The CDR3 runs 14 residues. Looked up from germline, CDR1 is KGHSH and CDR2 is LQKENI. Unmatched junction bases numbered 1, after V lost 4 bases and J lost 1 base. The protocol was immunoSEQ multiplex PCR, while the TCRdb copy is restricted to in-frame clones and leaves out a portion. The repertoire consists of around 60,000 clones, with 65% to 85% occurring once and the leading ten covering roughly 22%. The sequenced sample consisted of peripheral blood. This sequence originates from a man at least 80 years old with active or convalescent COVID-19. The rearrangement links TRBV18 to TRBJ1-1; 9 bases fit TRBD1. CDR3 sequence reads: CASSQGQGNTEAFF. The CDR3 coding sequence is TGTGCCAGCTCACAGGGACAGGGGAACACTGAAGCTTTCTTT.